This T cell receptor (beta chain) was documented in a study of molecular identifiers for immune sequencing clone quantification. Whole-study context: Naive CD8 cell RNA, from 20,000 or 100,000 cells, was split five ways in replicates, with four sequenced. Overall study findings and caveats: Clone sizes could be underestimated for highly expanded clones when identical TCR molecules share a barcode.

For bulk TCR libraries, previously described methods and listed TCR primers were used. TCRdb re-analysed the PCR reads in MiXCR, keeping a single row per CDR3 protein. The table records about 640,000 distinct CDR3 sequences, approximately 20% of them present only once. Based on a CD8+CD4-CCR7+CD45RA+ profile, naive CD8 T cells were sorted. V lost 0 bases and J 1 base, leaving 5 bases between the germline ends. Germline V gene sequence: CDR1 SGHRS, CDR2 YFSETQ. CDR3 length: 14 amino acids. Only a few counts were recorded for this clonotype. What it recognizes is unknown. This receptor was obtained from a human donor in good health. Some libraries in this study had Jurkat cell RNA spiked in. Sequenced sample: naive CD8+ T cells from blood, with Jurkat cell RNA spiked in. Subset specified: FACS-sorted CD8+CD4-CCR7+CD45RA+ naive T cells. The gene calls are TRBV5-1 and TRBJ1-3; the D is unclear. The chain's CDR3 is CASSLGESGNTIYF. In DNA form, the CDR3 reads TGCGCCAGCAGCTTGGGGGAGTCTGGAAACACCATATATTTT.